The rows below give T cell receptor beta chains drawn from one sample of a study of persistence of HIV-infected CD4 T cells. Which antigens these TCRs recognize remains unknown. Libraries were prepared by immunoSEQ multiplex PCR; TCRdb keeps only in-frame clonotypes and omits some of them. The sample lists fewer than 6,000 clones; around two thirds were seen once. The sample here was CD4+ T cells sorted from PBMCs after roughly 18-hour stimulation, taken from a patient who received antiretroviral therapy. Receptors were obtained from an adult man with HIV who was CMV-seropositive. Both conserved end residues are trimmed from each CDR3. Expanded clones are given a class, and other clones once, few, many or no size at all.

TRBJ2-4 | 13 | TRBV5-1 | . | ASSVTGVNKNIQY
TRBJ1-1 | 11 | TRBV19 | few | ASSLQWDTEAF
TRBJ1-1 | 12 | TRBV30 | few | AWSVGGVNTEAF
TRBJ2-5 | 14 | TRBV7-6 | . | ASSSSGHLNQETQY
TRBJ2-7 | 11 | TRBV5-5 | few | ASSQAGAYEQY
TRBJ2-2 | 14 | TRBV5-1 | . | ASSLGTSRNTGELF
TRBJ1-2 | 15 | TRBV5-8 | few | ASSLVGPGKINYGYT
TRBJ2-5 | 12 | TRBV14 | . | ASSQNRGQETQY
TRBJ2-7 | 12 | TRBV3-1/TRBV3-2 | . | ASSQDFGGNEQY
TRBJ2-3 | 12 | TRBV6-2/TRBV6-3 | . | ASSWRRGGDTQY
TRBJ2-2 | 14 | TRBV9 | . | ASSVVPGASTGELF
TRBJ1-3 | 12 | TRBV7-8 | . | ASSWLDSGNTIY
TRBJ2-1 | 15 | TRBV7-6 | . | ASSLAGGTSSRNEQF
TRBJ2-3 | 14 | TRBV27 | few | ASSLGPGNPTDTQY
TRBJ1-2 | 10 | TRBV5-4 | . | ASSLRASGYT
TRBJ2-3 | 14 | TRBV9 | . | ASSSTSGGAKDTQY
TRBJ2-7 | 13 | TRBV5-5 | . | ASSLRRVSSYEQY
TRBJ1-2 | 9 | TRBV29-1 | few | SASLTGGYT
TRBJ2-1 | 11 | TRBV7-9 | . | ASSLAGAVEQF
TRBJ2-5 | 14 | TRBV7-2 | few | ASSLQRVAGGETQY
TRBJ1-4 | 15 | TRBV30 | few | AWSVPGRGRTNEKLF
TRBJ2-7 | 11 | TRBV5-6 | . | ASSGTPSYEQY
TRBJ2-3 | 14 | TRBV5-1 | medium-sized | ASSSLPAGLTDTQY
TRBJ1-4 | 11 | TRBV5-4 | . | ASSSQRNEKLF
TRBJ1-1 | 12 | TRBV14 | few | ASSQAGMNTEAF
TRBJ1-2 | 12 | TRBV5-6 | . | ASSPWTGRGGYT
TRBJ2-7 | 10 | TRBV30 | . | AWSKNVDEQY
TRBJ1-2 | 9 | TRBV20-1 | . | IFLTAYGYT
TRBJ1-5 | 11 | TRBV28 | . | ASRPPQTSPQH
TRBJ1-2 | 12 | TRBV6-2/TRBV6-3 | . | ASSLDLRHGGYT
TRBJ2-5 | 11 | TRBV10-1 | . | ASSGGLVETQY
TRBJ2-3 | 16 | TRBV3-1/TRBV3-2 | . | ASSLGLAGGSSTDTQY
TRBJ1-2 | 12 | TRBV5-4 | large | ASSFGQPLYGYT
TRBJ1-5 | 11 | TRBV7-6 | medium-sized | ASSSQENQPQH
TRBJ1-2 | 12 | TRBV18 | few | ASSPRTVSGGYT